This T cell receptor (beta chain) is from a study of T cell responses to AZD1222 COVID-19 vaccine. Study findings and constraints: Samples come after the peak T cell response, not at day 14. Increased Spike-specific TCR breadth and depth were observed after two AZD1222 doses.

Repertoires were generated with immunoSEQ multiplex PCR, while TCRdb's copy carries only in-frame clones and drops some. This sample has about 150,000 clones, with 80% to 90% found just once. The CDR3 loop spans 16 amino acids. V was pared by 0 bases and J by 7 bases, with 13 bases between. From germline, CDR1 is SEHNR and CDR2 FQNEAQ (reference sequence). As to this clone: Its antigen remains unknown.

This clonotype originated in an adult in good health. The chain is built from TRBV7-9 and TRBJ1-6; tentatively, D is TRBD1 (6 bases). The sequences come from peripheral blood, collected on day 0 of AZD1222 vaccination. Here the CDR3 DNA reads TGTGCCAGCAGCTTAGCCCCAGGGGATTGGAATTCACCCCTCCACTTT. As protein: CASSLAPGDWNSPLHF.